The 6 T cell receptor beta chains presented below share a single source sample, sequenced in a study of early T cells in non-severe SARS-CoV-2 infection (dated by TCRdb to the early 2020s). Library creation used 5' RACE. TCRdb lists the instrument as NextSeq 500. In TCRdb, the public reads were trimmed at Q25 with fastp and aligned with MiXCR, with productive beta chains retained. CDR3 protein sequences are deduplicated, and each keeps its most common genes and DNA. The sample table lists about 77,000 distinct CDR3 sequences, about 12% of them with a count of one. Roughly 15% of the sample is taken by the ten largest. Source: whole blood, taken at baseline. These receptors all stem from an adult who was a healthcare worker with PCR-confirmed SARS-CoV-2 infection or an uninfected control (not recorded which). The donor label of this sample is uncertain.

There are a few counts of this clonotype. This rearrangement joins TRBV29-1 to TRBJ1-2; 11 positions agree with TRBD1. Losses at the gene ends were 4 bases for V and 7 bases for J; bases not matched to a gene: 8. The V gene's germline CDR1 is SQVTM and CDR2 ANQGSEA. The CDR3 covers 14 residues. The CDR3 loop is CSVARDRGEVGYTF. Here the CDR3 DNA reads TGCAGCGTTGCTCGGGACAGGGGGGAAGTTGGCTACACCTTC.

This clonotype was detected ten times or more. The CDR3 loop reads CASSAAGLAGAKDTQYF. DNA of the CDR3: TGTGCCAGCAGTGCCGCGGGACTAGCGGGAGCAAAAGATACGCAGTATTTT. The chain carries TRBV28 and TRBJ2-3; 14 bases align to TRBD2. The CDR3 extends over 17 amino acids. Germline-derived CDR1 and CDR2 are MDHEN and SYDVKM. Germline trimming cut 5 bases from V and 5 bases from J; bases unmatched to any gene: 9. Supplemented by reference TRBV28 and TRBJ2-3, the full variable domain reads DVKVTQSSRYLVKRTGEKVFLECVQDMDHENMFWYRQDPGLGLRLIYFSYDVKMKEKGDIPEGYSVSREKKERFSLILESASTNQTSMYLCASSAAGLAGAKDTQYFGPGTRLTVL.

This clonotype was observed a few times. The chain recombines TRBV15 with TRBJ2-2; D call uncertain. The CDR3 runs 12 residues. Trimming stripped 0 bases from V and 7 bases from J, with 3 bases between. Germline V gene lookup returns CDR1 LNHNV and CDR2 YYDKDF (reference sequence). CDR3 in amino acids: CATSRDFGELFF. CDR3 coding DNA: TGTGCCACCAGCAGAGACTTCGGGGAGCTGTTTTTT.

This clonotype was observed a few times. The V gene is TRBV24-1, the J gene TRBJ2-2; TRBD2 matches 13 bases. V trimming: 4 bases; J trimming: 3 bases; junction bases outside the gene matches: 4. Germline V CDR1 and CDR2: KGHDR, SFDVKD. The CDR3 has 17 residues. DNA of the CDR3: TGTGCCACCAGTGAATCCGGACTAGCGGGAGACACCGGGGAGCTGTTTTTT. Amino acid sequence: CATSESGLAGDTGELFF.

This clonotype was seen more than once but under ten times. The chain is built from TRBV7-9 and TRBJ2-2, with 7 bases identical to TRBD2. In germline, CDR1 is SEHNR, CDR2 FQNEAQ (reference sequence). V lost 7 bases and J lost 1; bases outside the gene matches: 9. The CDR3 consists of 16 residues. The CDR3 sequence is CASTRPGTKNTGELFF. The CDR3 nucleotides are TGTGCCAGCACCAGGCCCGGGACTAAGAACACCGGGGAGCTGTTTTTT.

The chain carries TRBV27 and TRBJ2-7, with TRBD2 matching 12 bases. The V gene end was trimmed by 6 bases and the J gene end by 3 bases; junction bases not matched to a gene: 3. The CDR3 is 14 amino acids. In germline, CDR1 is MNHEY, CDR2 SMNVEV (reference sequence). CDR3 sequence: CASSQLAGGYEQYF. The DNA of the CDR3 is TGTGCCAGCAGCCAACTAGCGGGAGGCTACGAGCAGTACTTC.